One T cell receptor beta chain is described in this entry. No antigen is known for it. The data derive from a study of human T cells and chemical hapten exposure. At the level of the study: TCR yields per sample varied, mainly owing to small pooled library volume differences.

The study's library attached unique molecular identifiers to single cDNA molecules. Original analysis: Per sample, the median was 95,638 TCRs, with values from around 24,000 to 710,000. TCRdb ran MiXCR on the 5' RACE reads and lists one entry per CDR3 protein. None of the V and J calls come from the authors' own analysis; TCRdb made them. Of tens of thousands of distinct CDR3 sequences in the sample, around a sixth were seen once. The total RNA was obtained from whole blood that was not fractionated. The germline V gene encodes CDR1 MNHEY and CDR2 SMNVEV (reference sequence). The trim removed 5 bases at V and 1 base at J, leaving 5 bases unmatched. The CDR3 consists of 17 residues. General study results and limits: No change in TCRs above 1 in 1000 frequency was produced by DPC sensitization.

This sequence joins TRBV27 and TRBJ2-6, with 10 positions matching TRBD1. The sequence was collected from a female donor in good health. This chain's CDR3 is CASSNPGQGSGANVLTF. DNA of the CDR3: TGTGCCAGCAGTAACCCGGGACAGGGGTCTGGGGCCAACGTCCTGACTTTC.